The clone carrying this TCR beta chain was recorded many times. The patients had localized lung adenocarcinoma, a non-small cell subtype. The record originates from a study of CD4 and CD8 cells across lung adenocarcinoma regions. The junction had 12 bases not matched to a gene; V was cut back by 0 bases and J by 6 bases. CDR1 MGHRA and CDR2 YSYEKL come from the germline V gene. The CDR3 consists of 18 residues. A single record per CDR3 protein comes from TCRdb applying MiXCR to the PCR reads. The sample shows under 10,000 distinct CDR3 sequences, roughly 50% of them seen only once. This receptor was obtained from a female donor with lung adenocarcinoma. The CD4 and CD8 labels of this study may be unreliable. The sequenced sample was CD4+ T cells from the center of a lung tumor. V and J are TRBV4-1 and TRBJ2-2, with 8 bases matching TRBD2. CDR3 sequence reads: CASSQDPAGGGPPGELFF. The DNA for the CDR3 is TGCGCCAGCAGCCAAGATCCGGCGGGAGGAGGTCCCCCCGGGGAGCTGTTTTTT.